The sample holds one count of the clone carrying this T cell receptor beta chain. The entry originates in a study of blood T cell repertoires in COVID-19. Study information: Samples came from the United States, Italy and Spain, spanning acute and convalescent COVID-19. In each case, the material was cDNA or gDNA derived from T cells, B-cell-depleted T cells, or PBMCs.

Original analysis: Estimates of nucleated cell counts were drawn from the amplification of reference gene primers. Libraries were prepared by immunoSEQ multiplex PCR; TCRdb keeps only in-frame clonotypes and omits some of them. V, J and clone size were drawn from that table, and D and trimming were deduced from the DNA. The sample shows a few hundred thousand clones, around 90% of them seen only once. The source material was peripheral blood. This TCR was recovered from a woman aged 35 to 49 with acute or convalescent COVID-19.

The CDR3 protein is CASGQGGETQYF. The CDR3 DNA reads as TGTGCCAGTGGACAGGGGGGAGAGACCCAGTACTTC. The chain links TRBV5-6 to TRBJ2-5, with 10 nucleotides matching TRBD1. CDR1 is SGHDT, CDR2 YYEEEE, per germline. V lost 8 bases to trimming and J lost 4 bases; unmatched junction nucleotides: 2. This CDR3 spans 12 amino acids.